This T cell receptor beta chain stems from a study of cytomegalovirus exposure and HLA in healthy donors. Notes on the study in general: Generally TCR sequences proved uncommon, though certain public TCRs appeared in numerous donors.

This clone occurred a few times. Its specificity is not known. With 8 bases removed from V and 0 bases from J, the gap between germline ends came to 11 bases. The CDR3 has 14 amino acids. The germline gives CDR1 MDHEN, CDR2 SYDVKM. Use of 60 Vbeta and 13 Jbeta primers characterized the PCR. Using immunoSEQ multiplex PCR, the repertoire was profiled, and TCRdb retains in-frame clones only, with some absent. Among approximately 110,000 clones, about 73% were seen once, and the ten largest hold roughly 4%. Donors had nominal health at sampling but likely had unrecorded immune exposures. The V call is TRBV28, the J call TRBJ1-5, with D possibly TRBD1 on 5 matching bases. The material sequenced was PBMCs. The receptor was derived from a woman aged 45-59 years in good health and CMV-seropositive. DNA for the CDR3: TGTGCCAGCCTGACAGACAATAGCAATCAGCCCCAGCATTTT. Its protein is CASLTDNSNQPQHF.